The next 26 T cell receptor beta chains were all read from a single sample in a study of sequential checkpoint blockade in melanoma. Treatment indicated: randomized to nivolumab then ipilimumab (arm A) or the reverse (arm B). Some clones are missing from TCRdb's copy, which holds only in-frame ones; the method was immunoSEQ multiplex PCR. This table has fewer than 25,000 clones, roughly 80% appearing once. Sequencing used CD8+ T cells sorted from blood (inferred from file names), obtained from a patient given nivolumab and ipilimumab in sequence. These receptors all stem from a human donor with melanoma.

This clone ranks as medium-sized (0.01 to 0.1%). This chain links TRBV30 with TRBJ2-4; TRBD1 is a possible D gene (5 bases). CDR3 size: 13 residues. The V gene's germline CDR1 is GTSNPN and CDR2 SVGIG (reference sequence). V was cut by 4 bases and J by 8 bases, with 15 bases left in between. CDR3 sequence: CAWNGRDNYIQYF. CDR3 DNA: TGTGCCTGGAATGGCAGGGATAATTACATTCAGTACTTC.

This rearrangement joins TRBV6-5 to TRBJ2-3, with 9 bases identical to TRBD1. The germline V gene has CDR1 MNHEY and CDR2 SVGAGI. J gave up 7 bases and V 6 bases, and 8 bases lay outside the gene matches. The length of the CDR3 is 14 residues. The CDR3 nucleotides read TGTGCCAGCAGCTACCGGGGACAGGGAAATACGCAGTATTTT. Translation: CASSYRGQGNTQYF.

The chain recombines TRBV11-2 with TRBJ2-4; 10 bases agree with TRBD1. From germline, CDR1 is SGHAT and CDR2 FQNNGV. The CDR3 has 15 residues. V lost 5 bases, J lost 9 bases, and 10 bases stayed unmatched. CDR3 in amino acids: CASSQHRDRGIIQYF. The CDR3 DNA sequence: TGTGCCAGCAGCCAACACCGGGACAGGGGTATCATTCAGTACTTC.

The CDR3 region has the DNA TGTGCCTGGGTTCGAGGCCTGGAGGAGCGCGGGGAGCTGTTTTTT. Residues: CAWVRGLEERGELFF. The rearrangement uses TRBV30 and TRBJ2-2; possible D gene TRBD2, 5 bases. Per germline, CDR1 GTSNPN and CDR2 SVGIG (reference sequence). The V end was cut by 5 bases, the J end by 7 bases, with 20 bases between. There are 15 residues in the CDR3.

The chain combines TRBV7-9 with TRBJ2-7, with TRBD1 matching over 8 bases. Germline assignment: CDR1 SEHNR and CDR2 FQNEAQ (reference sequence). This CDR3 region has 15 residues. The V gene end was trimmed by 0 bases and the J gene end by 3 bases; junction bases not matched to a gene: 4. CDR3 sequence (DNA): TGTGCCAGCAGCTTAGCCCAGGGGGCGATCTACGAGCAGTACTTC. It yields the protein CASSLAQGAIYEQYF.

This chain links TRBV13 with TRBJ2-7; 7 bases fit TRBD1. The J segment lost 7 bases and the V segment lost 3 bases, leaving 9 bases of the junction unmatched. The CDR3 sequence is 14 residues long. From germline, CDR1 is PRHDT and CDR2 FYEKMQ (reference sequence). The CDR3 coding sequence is TGTGCCAGCAGCTTGGTCGGGACAGCTGTTGAGCAGTACTTC. It codes for CASSLVGTAVEQYF. Supplemented by reference TRBV13 and TRBJ2-7, the full variable domain reads AAGVIQSPRHLIKEKRETATLKCYPIPRHDTVYWYQQGPGQDPQFLISFYEKMQSDKGSIPDRFSAQQFSDYHSELNMSSLELGDSALYFCASSLVGTAVEQYFGPGTRLTVT.

This clone is judged medium-sized. The chain links TRBV5-5 to TRBJ2-7; 8 bases are shared with TRBD1. J gave up 1 base and V 5 bases, and 5 bases lay outside the gene matches. Germline CDR1 is SGHKS and CDR2 is YYEKEE (reference sequence). The CDR3 is made up of 14 amino acids. CDR3 sequence (DNA): TGTGCCAGCAGTGGTTGGGACAGGTCCTACGAGCAGTACTTC. Its translation is CASSGWDRSYEQYF.

The chain joins TRBV30 to TRBJ1-1; 11 bases are shared with TRBD1. Germline V gene data show CDR1 as GTSNPN and CDR2 as SVGIG (reference sequence). V dropped 3 bases and J dropped 3; count of bases not matched to a gene: 6. The CDR3 has 15 residues. The CDR3 DNA reads TGTGCCTGGAGGGGGACAGGGGGTACTCACACTGAAGCTTTCTTT. Amino acids: CAWRGTGGTHTEAFF.

The V call is TRBV5-1, the J call TRBJ2-3; possibly TRBD1 for D (6 bases). Germline V gene data show CDR1 as SGHRS and CDR2 as YFSETQ. The V end lost 3 bases, the J end lost 2 bases, and 19 bases lay between the germline ends. CDR3 length equals 17 residues. The CDR3 is CASSSPVRDTHTDTQYF. The CDR3, as DNA: TGCGCCAGCAGCTCCCCTGTCCGGGACACCCACACAGATACGCAGTATTTT.

The rearrangement links TRBV11-2 to TRBJ2-1; 10 nucleotides align to TRBD2. This CDR3 contains 17 residues. The J segment lost 8 bases and the V segment lost 0 bases, leaving 10 bases of the junction unmatched. CDR1 is SGHAT, CDR2 FQNNGV, per germline. As DNA, the CDR3 is TGTGCCAGCAGCTTAGATCATGAGCGGGAGGGCCTCCATGAGCAGTTCTTC. Translation: CASSLDHEREGLHEQFF.

This sequence joins TRBV2 and TRBJ2-3; 10 bases line up with TRBD1. From germline, CDR1 is SNHLY and CDR2 FYNNEI. J lost 7 bases, V lost 4 bases, and 11 bases had no gene match. There are 16 residues in the CDR3. CDR3 coding DNA: TGTGCCAGCAGTGTAGAGACAGGGGGCGTAGTAAATACGCAGTATTTT. Its translation is CASSVETGGVVNTQYF.

A note on this clone: Its ends do not fully match the called genes, so a read error is possible. The V call is TRBV6-1, the J call TRBJ2-7; 7 nucleotides agree with TRBD1. Germline lookup yields CDR1 MNHNS and CDR2 SASEGT. The CDR3 spans 14 residues. CDR3 sequence (DNA): TGTGCCAGCAGGGAAGGGGACAGTATCTACGAGCAGTACTTC. It translates to CASREGDSIYEQYF.

V usage is TRBV21-1 and J usage is TRBJ2-7; TRBD1, the D gene given by the table, was not confirmed from the DNA. TRBV21-1 represents a pseudogene. The CDR3 covers 16 residues. The CDR3 loop is CASIHIDRGYTYEQYF. The CDR3 DNA reads TGTGCCAGCATCCATATCGACAGGGGGTACACCTACGAGCAGTACTTC.

V is TRBV19 and J is TRBJ2-7; tentative D call: TRBD2 (6 bases). V was cut by 4 bases and J by 7 bases, with 11 bases left in between. CDR1 and CDR2 (germline): LNHDA, SQIVND (reference sequence). CDR3 length: 12 amino acids. For the CDR3, the DNA is TGTGCCAGTAGTAGTGGAGGGAGGGAGCAGTACTTC. It specifies CASSSGGREQYF.

The rearrangement joins TRBV2 to TRBJ2-1; perhaps TRBD2 as D (6 bases). Per the germline V gene, CDR1 is SNHLY and CDR2 is FYNNEI. V gave up 10 bases and J gave up 9 bases, with 22 bases separating them. This CDR3 comprises 14 residues. CDR3 residues: CAITKWGPGGEQFF. The DNA of the CDR3 is TGTGCCATTACTAAGTGGGGACCCGGGGGTGAGCAGTTCTTC.

The chain recombines TRBV7-8 with TRBJ2-7; weak D call: TRBD2 (6 bases). The CDR3 sequence is 14 residues long. V was shortened by 4 bases and J by 5 bases, with 15 bases between the two germline ends. Germline V lookup: CDR1 SGHVS, CDR2 FQNEAQ. CDR3 protein: CASSSVGGVDEQYF. DNA for the CDR3: TGTGCCAGCAGCTCTGTGGGCGGGGTCGACGAGCAGTACTTC. The variable domain in full, completed from reference TRBV7-8 and TRBJ2-7, reads GAGVSQSPRYKVAKRGQDVALRCDPISGHVSLFWYQQALGQGPEFLTYFQNEAQLDKSGLPSDRFFAERPEGSVSTLKIQRTQQEDSAVYLCASSSVGGVDEQYFGPGTRLTVT.

The gene calls are TRBV7-8 and TRBJ1-1, with unresolved D. Germline V gives CDR1 SGHVS, CDR2 FQNEAQ. V was clipped by 1 base and J by 8 bases, with 11 bases between them. The CDR3 is 13 amino acids. CDR3 amino acids: CASSLGRVIEAFF. As DNA, the CDR3 is TGTGCCAGCAGCTTAGGGAGGGTAATAGAAGCTTTCTTT.

This clone appeared a single time. This chain connects TRBV13 to TRBJ2-1; 8 bases fit TRBD1. Germline values: CDR1 PRHDT, CDR2 FYEKMQ (reference sequence). Germline trimming cut 4 bases from V and 7 bases from J; bases unmatched to any gene: 6. The CDR3 runs 14 residues. This chain's CDR3 is CASSYRGIGNEQFF. CDR3 in DNA: TGTGCCAGCAGCTACAGGGGGATTGGGAATGAGCAGTTCTTC.

The chain recombines TRBV5-1 with TRBJ2-7; possibly TRBD1 for D (5 bases). The CDR3 spans 13 residues. Trimming removed 4 bases at V and 2 bases at J, with 10 bases between. Germline values: CDR1 SGHRS, CDR2 YFSETQ. The chain's CDR3 is CASSDSTAYEQYF. The CDR3 DNA sequence: TGCGCCAGCAGCGATTCGACAGCCTACGAGCAGTACTTC.

The chain carries TRBV13 and TRBJ1-2; D unclear. The CDR3 has 14 amino acids. The V and J ends lost 1 base and 3 bases respectively, with 9 bases between them. The germline V gene encodes CDR1 PRHDT and CDR2 FYEKMQ (reference sequence). This CDR3 is CASSLVGTDYGYTF. In nucleotides, the CDR3 is TGTGCCAGCAGCTTAGTTGGCACAGACTATGGCTACACCTTC.

The DNA for the CDR3 is TGTGCCAGCAGGCCTGCCCGGGAGCAGTACTTC. Translation gives CASRPAREQYF. The chain combines TRBV2 with TRBJ2-7; unclear D gene. The germline V and J ends were trimmed by 6 bases and 7 bases, with 10 bases remaining between them. Germline-derived CDR1 and CDR2 are SNHLY and FYNNEI. This CDR3 has 11 residues.

V gene TRBV9 combines with J gene TRBJ1-1; a possible D gene is TRBD1 (5 bases). V lost 3 bases, J lost 11 bases, and 14 bases lay in between. The germline gives CDR1 SGDLS, CDR2 YYNGEE. The CDR3 has 12 residues. The CDR3, as DNA: TGTGCCAGCAGCGACGGGGGAGAGGGGGCTTTCTTT. This codes for CASSDGGEGAFF.

The CDR3 region is CASSFTGQGRHEQYF. CDR3 nucleotides: TGTGCCAGCAGTTTTACCGGACAGGGCAGACACGAGCAGTACTTC. V is TRBV28 and J is TRBJ2-7; TRBD1 aligns across 8 bases. With V trimmed by 3 bases and J by 5 bases, 9 bases remained unmatched. CDR1 is MDHEN, CDR2 SYDVKM, per germline. This CDR3 is 15 amino acids long.

V and J are TRBV5-4 and TRBJ2-7; TRBD2 might be the D (7 bases). The CDR3 extends over 16 amino acids. V was shortened by 4 bases and J by 2 bases, with 19 bases between the two germline ends. Germline CDR1 reads SGHNT; CDR2 reads YYREEE (reference sequence). The CDR3 reads CASSLLRGREPYEQYF. The DNA for the CDR3 is TGTGCCAGCAGCCTCCTCCGGGGGCGGGAGCCCTACGAGCAGTACTTC.

The chain joins TRBV5-1 to TRBJ2-2; D remains unclear. CDR1 and CDR2 from the germline V gene are SGHRS and YFSETQ. The CDR3 runs 15 residues. V lost 0 bases and J lost 3, with 9 bases in between. The CDR3 region is CASSLGPLHTGELFF. The CDR3 DNA is TGCGCCAGCAGCTTGGGGCCGCTCCACACCGGGGAGCTGTTTTTT.

V and J are TRBV9 and TRBJ2-7; 11 bases map to TRBD2. V lost 0 bases, J lost 4 bases, and 3 bases stayed unmatched. Germline lookup yields CDR1 SGDLS and CDR2 YYNGEE. This CDR3 is 15 amino acids long. The CDR3 sequence is CASSVEGLAAYEQYF. CDR3 bases: TGTGCCAGCAGCGTAGAGGGACTAGCGGCTTACGAGCAGTACTTC. Full variable domain (remainder filled in from reference TRBV9 and TRBJ2-7): DSGVTQTPKHLITATGQRVTLRCSPRSGDLSVYWYQQSLDQGLQFLIQYYNGEERAKGNILERFSAQQFPDLHSELNLSSLELGDSALYFCASSVEGLAAYEQYFGPGTRLTVT.